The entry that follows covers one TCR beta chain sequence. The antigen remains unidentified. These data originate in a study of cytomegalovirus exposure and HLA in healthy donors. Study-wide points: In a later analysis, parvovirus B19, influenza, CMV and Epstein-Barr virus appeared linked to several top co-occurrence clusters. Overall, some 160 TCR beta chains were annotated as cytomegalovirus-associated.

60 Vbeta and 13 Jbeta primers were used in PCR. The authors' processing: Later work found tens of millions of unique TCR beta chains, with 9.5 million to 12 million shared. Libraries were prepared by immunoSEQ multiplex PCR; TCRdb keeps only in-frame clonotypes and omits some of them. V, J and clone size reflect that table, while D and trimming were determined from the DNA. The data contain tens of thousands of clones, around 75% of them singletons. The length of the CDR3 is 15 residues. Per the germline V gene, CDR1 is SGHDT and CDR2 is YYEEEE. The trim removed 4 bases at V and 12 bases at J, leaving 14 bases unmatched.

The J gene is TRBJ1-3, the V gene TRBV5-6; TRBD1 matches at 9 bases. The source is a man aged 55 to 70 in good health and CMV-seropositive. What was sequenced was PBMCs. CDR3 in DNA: TGTGCCAGCAGCGCAACAGGGGGCGACCAGTCGGACATATATTTT. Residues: CASSATGGDQSDIYF. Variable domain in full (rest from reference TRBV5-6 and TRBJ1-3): DAGVTQSPTHLIKTRGQQVTLRCSPKSGHDTVSWYQQALGQGPQFIFQYYEEEERQRGNFPDRFSGHQFPNYSSELNVNALLLGDSALYLCASSATGGDQSDIYFGEGSWLTVV.